This T cell receptor (beta chain) was recorded in a study of Graves' ophthalmopathy and Graves' hyperthyroidism. Under 3 months in duration, the ophthalmopathy in affected donors had moderate-to-severe activity, CAS ≥3 and NOSPECS ≥4. Other autoimmune disease, uncontrolled infection, pregnancy and lactation led to exclusion. Clinical symptoms, serum thyroxine, TRAb, thyroid ultrasound and orbital computed tomography were relied on for diagnosis. Between the trimmed V and J ends, which lost 4 bases and 2 bases, there was a span of 15 bases. The germline V gene has CDR1 SNHLY and CDR2 FYNNEI. The CDR3 has 15 residues. The authors amplified TCR beta CDR3 regions from RNA transcripts. An initial RT-PCR round employing HTBI primers preceded a second-round multiplex PCR. TCRdb reanalysed the multiplex PCR reads using MiXCR and keeps one entry per CDR3 protein. The sample holds under 350,000 distinct CDR3 sequences, 17% seen once.

Ten or more counts support this clonotype. This TCR was recovered from an adult man with Graves' ophthalmopathy. Sequencing was carried out using peripheral blood. The J gene is TRBJ2-7, the V gene TRBV2; the D call may be TRBD1 or TRBD2 (5 bases each). The CDR3, as DNA: TGTGCCAGCAGTGCCGACGGGACGGGAACCTACGAGCAGTACTTC. It codes for CASSADGTGTYEQYF.